This TCR beta chain was identified during a study of low-dose radiotherapy and immunotherapy resistance in tumors. The overall study: Doses of 0.5 Gy per fraction every 2 weeks, totaling 6.5 Gy, went to Cohort 1. Every six weeks patients received intravenous ipilimumab 1 mg/kg, and every two weeks they received intravenous nivolumab 240 mg. Each patient took aspirin at a dose of 300 mg by mouth once daily over the course of four cycles, with dosing beginning on cycle 1 day 1.

cDNA synthesis used a TRAV/TRBV-specific primer set for both chains. A constant-region primer paired with the V-primer adapter amplified TCRs over approximately 18 PCR cycles. TCRdb itself ran the reads through MiXCR, one entry per CDR3 protein. The table has around 69,000 distinct CDR3 sequences, 30% to 40% seen once. Trimming cost V 6 bases and J 3 bases, with 12 bases left between them. Germline V gene data show CDR1 as ENHRY and CDR2 as SYGVKD. The CDR3 is made up of 14 amino acids. The time point denotes: before trial treatment. In its sample, this clonotype was seen many times. The J gene is TRBJ2-1, the V gene TRBV10-3; no clear D gene. The sequencing here drew on PBMCs, taken before treatment. The TCR comes from a female donor with ovarian cancer. The CDR3 is CAIRYSDIYNEQFF. CDR3 coding DNA: TGTGCCATCAGGTATTCTGACATCTACAATGAGCAGTTCTTC.